These T cell receptor beta chains were read from a single sample in a study of control samples from healthy donors and cancer patients. The assay was immunoSEQ multiplex PCR, and TCRdb's table has in-frame clones only and misses some. The sample records fewer than 250,000 clones, 91% being singletons. The sample comprised blood. These receptors were taken from a man under 40 in good health. The CDR3 runs from the conserved cysteine through the conserved F or W. Each record gives: J gene, V gene, D gene, clone size, CDR3 DNA, CDR3 protein. A D gene is named only where the DNA matches it firmly. The size entry is marked missing in some rows and otherwise reads once, few, many or a size class.

TRBJ1-4	TRBV7-3	.	.	TGTGCCAGCAGCCTGAACGGGGCAGAGAATGAAAAACTGTTTTTT	CASSLNGAENEKLFF
TRBJ1-1	TRBV7-9	TRBD1	.	TGTGCCAGCAGCTTCAACAGGGGGATGAACACTGAAGCTTTCTTT	CASSFNRGMNTEAFF
TRBJ2-1	TRBV5-4	.	once	TGTGCCAGCAGCTTGGAAGGTGGGGGCGCGGGTGAGCAGTTCTTC	CASSLEGGGAGEQFF
TRBJ1-2	TRBV5-4	.	.	TGTGCCAGCAGCCGACAGTTTACTGGCTACACCTTC	CASSRQFTGYTF
TRBJ1-1	TRBV13	.	.	TGTGCCAGCAGCTCCCGGGGGGGGCGGACTGAAGCTTTCTTT	CASSSRGGRTEAFF
TRBJ1-1	TRBV6-2/TRBV6-3	.	.	TGTGCCAGCAGTTATACCACTGAAGCTTTCTTT	CASSYTTEAFF
TRBJ1-6	TRBV7-2	.	.	TGTGCCAGCAGCCCGACCTTACAGGGTAGGAATTCACCCCTCCACTTT	CASSPTLQGRNSPLHF
TRBJ1-1	TRBV6-5	TRBD1	.	TGTGCCAGCAGTACAGGGGGCCTGGGAACTGAAGCTTTCTTT	CASSTGGLGTEAFF
TRBJ2-1	TRBV6-5	TRBD2	.	TGTGCCAGCAGAAGCGGGGGGGCCCGTGGTGAGCAGTTCTTC	CASRSGGARGEQFF
TRBJ2-7	TRBV25-1	.	.	TGTGCCAGCAGGACAGAGGCCTCCTACGAGCAGTACTTC	CASRTEASYEQYF
TRBJ1-2	TRBV25-1	.	.	TGTGCCAGCAGTGTACAAGATCAGCTTGGTGGCTACACCTTC	CASSVQDQLGGYTF
TRBJ1-6	TRBV4-1	TRBD1	once	TGCGCCAGCAGCGCCTTAACAGGGGACAGGTCACCCCTCCACTTT	CASSALTGDRSPLHF
TRBJ2-7	TRBV10-1	.	.	TGCGCCAGCCCCGGAAGCGTGGGGGTTAAGAGGTCCTACGAGCAGTACTTC	CASPGSVGVKRSYEQYF
TRBJ1-1	TRBV12-3/TRBV12-4	.	.	TGTGCCAGCAGTTTACACCAGAACACTGAAGCTTTCTTT	CASSLHQNTEAFF
TRBJ2-7	TRBV3-1/TRBV3-2	.	.	TGTGCCAGCGGTCGATCGATCGGAGCCTACGAGCAGTACTTC	CASGRSIGAYEQYF
TRBJ1-2	TRBV6-5	TRBD1	.	TGTGCCAGCAGGAAACAGGGGAAAGATAGTGGCTACACCTTC	CASRKQGKDSGYTF
TRBJ1-6	TRBV27	TRBD1	.	TGTGCCAGCAGTTTCAGGACAGGCAGATATAATTCACCCCTCCACTTT	CASSFRTGRYNSPLHF
TRBJ2-3	TRBV6-5	TRBD2	.	TGTGCCAGCCGGGGGGAATCTAGCACAGATACGCAGTATTTT	CASRGESSTDTQYF
TRBJ2-2	TRBV6-2/TRBV6-3	TRBD2	.	TGTGCCAGCCGCCTAGCGGGGGGAGGGGAGCTGTTTTTT	CASRLAGGGELFF
TRBJ2-4	TRBV20-1	.	.	TGCAGTGCTAGTTTCAGGGCCCTAGCCAAAAACATTCAGTACTTC	CSASFRALAKNIQYF
TRBJ1-2	TRBV14	.	.	TGTGCCAGCAGCCAAGGGGTCAATGGGACTGGGCTTCGGGATGGCTACACCTTC	CASSQGVNGTGLRDGYTF
TRBJ1-2	TRBV11-2	TRBD1	.	TGTGCCAGCAGCTTAGCCGGGACAGGGAACAACTATGGCTACACCTTC	CASSLAGTGNNYGYTF
TRBJ1-4	TRBV15	.	.	TGTGCCACCAGCAGAGATGCGCAAAGTCTGTTTTTT	CATSRDAQSLFF
TRBJ2-7	TRBV6-5	TRBD2	few	TGTGCCAGCAGTCGGTCTAGCGGGGTAGAAGAGCAGTACTTC	CASSRSSGVEEQYF
TRBJ1-1	TRBV30	.	.	TGTGCCTGGACCAACATTTCTGAAGCTTTCTTT	CAWTNISEAFF
TRBJ2-1	TRBV3-1/TRBV3-2	.	.	TGTGCCAGCAGCATCTACAATGAGCAGTTCTTC	CASSIYNEQFF
TRBJ1-1	TRBV4-1	.	.	TGCGCCAGCAGCCAAGATGGGGCGCGGGCTTTCTTT	CASSQDGARAFF
TRBJ1-2	TRBV6-6	.	few	TGTGCCAGCAGGGAGGATAGCGGGCAAAGCTATGGCTACACCTTC	CASREDSGQSYGYTF
TRBJ2-7	TRBV12-3/TRBV12-4	.	.	TGTGCCAGCAGTTTATACGAGCAGTACTTC	CASSLYEQYF
TRBJ2-3	TRBV5-4	.	.	TGTGCCAGCAGCTTGGCCCCAGAGGGTGCAGATACGCAGTATTTT	CASSLAPEGADTQYF
TRBJ2-1	TRBV5-6	TRBD1	.	TGTGCCAGCAGCTTTTTGGGGACAGGGGGCAATGAGCAGTTCTTC	CASSFLGTGGNEQFF
TRBJ1-2	TRBV7-9	.	.	TGTGCCAGCAGCATCCCGCTGCCGGGCGGGGGATATGGCTACACCTTC	CASSIPLPGGGYGYTF
TRBJ1-1	TRBV3-1/TRBV3-2	.	few	TGTGCCAGCAGCCAAGGGGGTCACAAAGGAACTGAAGCTTTCTTT	CASSQGGHKGTEAFF
TRBJ1-1	TRBV9	.	.	TGTGCCAGCAGCAAAAAAGGGGGAACTGAAGCTTTCTTT	CASSKKGGTEAFF
TRBJ1-1	TRBV7-9	.	.	TGTGCCAGCAGCTTACCAGGGTCAGCTGAAGCTTTCTTT	CASSLPGSAEAFF
TRBJ2-1	TRBV30	TRBD2	.	TGTGCCTGGAGTGTTTTTACTAGCGGGGGTTACAATGAGCAGTTCTTC	CAWSVFTSGGYNEQFF
TRBJ2-7	TRBV7-8	.	.	TGTGCCAGCAGCCAAGGAGGGGAAGGTATTTACGAGCAGTACTTC	CASSQGGEGIYEQYF
TRBJ2-7	TRBV18	.	.	TGTGCCAGCTCCCGGGAAGGGGGGAAAGGGTACGAGCAGTACTTC	CASSREGGKGYEQYF
TRBJ1-1	TRBV11-2	.	.	TGTGCCAGCAGCTTAAGGGAGAACACTGAAGCTTTCTTT	CASSLRENTEAFF
TRBJ2-3	TRBV19	.	.	TGTGCCAGTAGTGCACTATTCGACACAGATACGCAGTATTTT	CASSALFDTDTQYF
TRBJ1-3	TRBV6-5	.	.	TGTGCCAGCAGTCCCGAAGGAGCGGACACCATATATTTT	CASSPEGADTIYF
TRBJ1-5	TRBV12-2	.	.	TGTGCAAGTCGCTTAGAAGAGAGCAATCAGCCCCAGCATTTT	CASRLEESNQPQHF
TRBJ1-6	TRBV6-4	TRBD1	few	TGTGCCAGCAGTGAGGACAGGGGTTATTCACCCCTCCACTTT	CASSEDRGYSPLHF
TRBJ1-4	TRBV7-9	TRBD1	once	TGTGCCAGCAGCCCCGACAGGGGCAATGAAAAACTGTTTTTT	CASSPDRGNEKLFF
TRBJ2-7	TRBV13	.	.	TGTGCCAGCAGCACTAGGCCCGGGGGGCGTGGGTACGAGCAGTACTTC	CASSTRPGGRGYEQYF
TRBJ2-7	TRBV5-4	TRBD2	once	TGTGCCAGCAGCCGGGGGGAAAGCTACGAGCAGTACTTC	CASSRGESYEQYF
TRBJ1-2	TRBV2	TRBD1	.	TGTGCCAGCAGCCCGACGACAACAGGGGACTATGGCTACACCTTC	CASSPTTTGDYGYTF
TRBJ1-4	TRBV2	TRBD1	once	TGTGCCGCAAAATCCGGGACAGACAATGAAAAACTGTTTTTT	CAAKSGTDNEKLFF
TRBJ1-1	TRBV9	.	.	TGTGCCAGCAGCGTAGTGACAGCAAACACTGAAGCTTTCTTT	CASSVVTANTEAFF
TRBJ1-3	TRBV29-1	.	.	TGCAGCGTTTCTTATTCGAGGGTCGGAAACACCATATATTTT	CSVSYSRVGNTIYF
TRBJ2-3	TRBV11-2	.	.	TGTGCCAGCAGCTTAAAATTAGCAGATACGCAGTATTTT	CASSLKLADTQYF
TRBJ1-2	TRBV6-5	TRBD1	.	TGTGCCAGCCAAGGACAGGGGGTGGATGGCTACACCTTC	CASQGQGVDGYTF
TRBJ1-6	TRBV19	.	.	TGTGCCAGTAGTATAGGACAGAACTCCTATAATTCACCCCTCCACTTT	CASSIGQNSYNSPLHF